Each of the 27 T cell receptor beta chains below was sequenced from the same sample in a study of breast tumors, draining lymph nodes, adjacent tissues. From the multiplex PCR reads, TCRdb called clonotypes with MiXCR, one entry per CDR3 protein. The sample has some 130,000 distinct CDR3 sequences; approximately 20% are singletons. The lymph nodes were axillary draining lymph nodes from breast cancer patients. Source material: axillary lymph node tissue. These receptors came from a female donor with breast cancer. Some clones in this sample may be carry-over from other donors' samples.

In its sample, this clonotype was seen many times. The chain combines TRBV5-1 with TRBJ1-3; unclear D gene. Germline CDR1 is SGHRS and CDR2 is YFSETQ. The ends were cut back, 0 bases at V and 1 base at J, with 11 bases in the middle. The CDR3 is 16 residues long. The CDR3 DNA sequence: TGCGCCAGCAGCTTGGACCTAGTTGGGTCTGGAAACACCATATATTTT. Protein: CASSLDLVGSGNTIYF.

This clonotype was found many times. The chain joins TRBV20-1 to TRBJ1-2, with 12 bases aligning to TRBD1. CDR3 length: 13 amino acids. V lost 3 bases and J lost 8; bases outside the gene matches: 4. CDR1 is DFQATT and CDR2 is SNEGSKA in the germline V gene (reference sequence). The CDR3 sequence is CSASWDRGLGYTF. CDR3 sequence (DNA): TGCAGTGCTAGCTGGGACAGGGGGCTCGGCTACACCTTC.

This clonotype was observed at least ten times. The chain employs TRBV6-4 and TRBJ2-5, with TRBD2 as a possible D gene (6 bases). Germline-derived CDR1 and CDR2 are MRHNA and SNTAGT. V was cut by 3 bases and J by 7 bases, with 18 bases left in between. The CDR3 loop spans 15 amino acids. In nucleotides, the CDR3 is TGTGCCAGCAGTGAGGGGACTGGCCCCGGGGTGACCCAGTACTTC. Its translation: CASSEGTGPGVTQYF.

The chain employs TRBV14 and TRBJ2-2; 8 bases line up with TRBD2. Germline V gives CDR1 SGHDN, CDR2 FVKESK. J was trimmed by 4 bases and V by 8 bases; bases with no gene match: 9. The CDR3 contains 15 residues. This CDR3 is CASGFGGALTGELFF. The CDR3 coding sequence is TGTGCCAGCGGTTTCGGGGGGGCCCTCACCGGGGAGCTGTTTTTT.

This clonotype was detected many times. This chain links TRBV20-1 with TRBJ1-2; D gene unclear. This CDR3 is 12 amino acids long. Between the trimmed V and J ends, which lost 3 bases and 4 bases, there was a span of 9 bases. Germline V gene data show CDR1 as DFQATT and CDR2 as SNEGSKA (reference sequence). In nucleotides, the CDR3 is TGCAGTGCTAGGACCATGCCCTATGGCTACACCTTC. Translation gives CSARTMPYGYTF.

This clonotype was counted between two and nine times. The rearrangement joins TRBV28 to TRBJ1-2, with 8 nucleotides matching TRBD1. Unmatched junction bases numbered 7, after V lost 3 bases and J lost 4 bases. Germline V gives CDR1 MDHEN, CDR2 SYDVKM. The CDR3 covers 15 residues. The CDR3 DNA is TGTGCCAGCAGTTTTATCAGGGGGCAAGGCTATGGCTACACCTTC. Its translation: CASSFIRGQGYGYTF.

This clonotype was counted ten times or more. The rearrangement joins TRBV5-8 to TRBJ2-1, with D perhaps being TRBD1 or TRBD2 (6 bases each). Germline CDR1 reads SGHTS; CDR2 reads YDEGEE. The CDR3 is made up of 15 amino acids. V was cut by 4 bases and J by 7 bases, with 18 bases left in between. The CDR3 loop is CASSPVNRGQNEQFF. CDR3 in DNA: TGTGCCAGCAGCCCCGTCAATCGGGGGCAGAATGAGCAGTTCTTC.

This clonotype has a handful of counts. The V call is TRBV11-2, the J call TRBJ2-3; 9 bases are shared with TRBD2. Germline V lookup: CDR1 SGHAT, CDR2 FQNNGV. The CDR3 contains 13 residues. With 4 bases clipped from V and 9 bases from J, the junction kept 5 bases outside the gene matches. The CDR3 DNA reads TGTGCCAGCAGCTCCCTCGGGACTAGCACGCAGTATTTT. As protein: CASSSLGTSTQYF.

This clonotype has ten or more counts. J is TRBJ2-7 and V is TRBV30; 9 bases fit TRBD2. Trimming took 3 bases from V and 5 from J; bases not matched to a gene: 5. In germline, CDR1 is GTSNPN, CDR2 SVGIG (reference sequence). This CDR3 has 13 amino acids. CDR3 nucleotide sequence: TGTGCCTGGAGGCGTCTAGCGGGAAACGAGCAGTACTTC. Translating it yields CAWRRLAGNEQYF.

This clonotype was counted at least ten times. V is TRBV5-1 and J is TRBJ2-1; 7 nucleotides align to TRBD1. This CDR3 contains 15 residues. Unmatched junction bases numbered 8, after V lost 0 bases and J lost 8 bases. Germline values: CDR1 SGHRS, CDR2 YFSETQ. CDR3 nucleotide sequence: TGCGCCAGCAGCTTGGCCGGGACAGCCCACGATGAGCAGTTCTTC. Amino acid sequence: CASSLAGTAHDEQFF.

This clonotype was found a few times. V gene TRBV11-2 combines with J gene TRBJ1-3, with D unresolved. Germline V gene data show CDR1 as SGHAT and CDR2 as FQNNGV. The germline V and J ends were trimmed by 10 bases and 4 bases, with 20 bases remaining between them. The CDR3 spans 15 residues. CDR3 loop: CATAHSPRSGNTIYF. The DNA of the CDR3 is TGTGCCACCGCACACTCGCCTCGCAGCGGAAACACCATATATTTT.

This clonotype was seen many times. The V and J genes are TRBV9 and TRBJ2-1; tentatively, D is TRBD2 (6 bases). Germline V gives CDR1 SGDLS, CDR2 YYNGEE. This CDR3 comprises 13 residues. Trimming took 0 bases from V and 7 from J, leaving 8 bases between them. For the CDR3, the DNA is TGTGCCAGCAGCGTAGCGGGAGTAAATGAGCAGTTCTTC. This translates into CASSVAGVNEQFF.

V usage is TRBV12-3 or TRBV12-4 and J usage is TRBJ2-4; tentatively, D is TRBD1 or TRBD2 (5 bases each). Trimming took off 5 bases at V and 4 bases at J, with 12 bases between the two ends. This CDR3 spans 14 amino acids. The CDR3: CASSGMRGKNIQYF. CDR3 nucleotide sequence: TGTGCCAGCAGTGGCATGAGGGGAAAAAACATTCAGTACTTC.

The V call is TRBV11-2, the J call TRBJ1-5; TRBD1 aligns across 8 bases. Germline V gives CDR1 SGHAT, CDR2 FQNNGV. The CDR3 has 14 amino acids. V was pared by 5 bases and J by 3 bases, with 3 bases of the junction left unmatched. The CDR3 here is CASSLDRANQPQHF. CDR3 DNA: TGTGCCAGCAGCCTGGACAGGGCCAATCAGCCCCAGCATTTT. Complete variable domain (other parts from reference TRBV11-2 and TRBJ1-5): EAGVAQSPRYKIIEKRQSVAFWCNPISGHATLYWYQQILGQGPKLLIQFQNNGVVDDSQLPKDRFSAERLKGVDSTLKIQPAKLEDSAVYLCASSLDRANQPQHFGDGTRLSIL.

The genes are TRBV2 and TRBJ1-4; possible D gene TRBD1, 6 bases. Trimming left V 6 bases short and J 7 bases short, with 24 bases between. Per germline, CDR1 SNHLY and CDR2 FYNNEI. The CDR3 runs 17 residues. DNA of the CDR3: TGTGCCAGCAGCCTCGGACAGAGGCCAAGGATGCGTGAAAAACTGTTTTTT. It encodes CASSLGQRPRMREKLFF.

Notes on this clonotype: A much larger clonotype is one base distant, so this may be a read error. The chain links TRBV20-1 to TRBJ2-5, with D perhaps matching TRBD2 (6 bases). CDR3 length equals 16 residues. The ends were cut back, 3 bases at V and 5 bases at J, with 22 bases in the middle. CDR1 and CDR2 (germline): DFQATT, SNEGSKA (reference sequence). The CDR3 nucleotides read TGCAGTGCTAGGAAAACTAGCAGGAGGGCCGTTGAGACCCAGTACTTC. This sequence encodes CSARKTSRRAVETQYF.

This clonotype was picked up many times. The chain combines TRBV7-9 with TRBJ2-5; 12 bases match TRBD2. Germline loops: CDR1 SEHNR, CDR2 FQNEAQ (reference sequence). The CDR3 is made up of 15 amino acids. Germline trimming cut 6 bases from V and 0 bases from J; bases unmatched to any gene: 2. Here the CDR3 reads CASSRTSGNQETQYF. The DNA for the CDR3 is TGTGCCAGCAGTCGGACTAGCGGGAACCAAGAGACCCAGTACTTC.

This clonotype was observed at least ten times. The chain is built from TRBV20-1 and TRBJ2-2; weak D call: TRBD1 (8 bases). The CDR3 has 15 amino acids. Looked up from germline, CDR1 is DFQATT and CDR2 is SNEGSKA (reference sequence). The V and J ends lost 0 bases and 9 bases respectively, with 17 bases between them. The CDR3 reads CSARDEDREGRELFF. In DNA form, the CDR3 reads TGCAGTGCTAGAGATGAGGACAGGGAGGGTCGGGAGCTGTTTTTT.

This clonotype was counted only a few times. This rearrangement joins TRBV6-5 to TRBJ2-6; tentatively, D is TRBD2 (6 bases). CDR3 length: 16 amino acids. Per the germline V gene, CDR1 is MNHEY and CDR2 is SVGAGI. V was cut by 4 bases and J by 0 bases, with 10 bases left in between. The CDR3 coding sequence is TGTGCCAGCAGTTTCGGGACTTACTCTGGGGCCAACGTCCTGACTTTC. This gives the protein CASSFGTYSGANVLTF.

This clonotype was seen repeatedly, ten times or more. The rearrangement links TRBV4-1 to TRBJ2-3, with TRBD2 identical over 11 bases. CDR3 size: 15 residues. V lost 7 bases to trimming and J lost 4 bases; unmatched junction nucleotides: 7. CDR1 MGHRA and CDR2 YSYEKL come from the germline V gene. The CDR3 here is CASTTGTSGSDTQYF. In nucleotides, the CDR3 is TGCGCCAGCACCACTGGGACTAGCGGATCAGATACGCAGTATTTT.

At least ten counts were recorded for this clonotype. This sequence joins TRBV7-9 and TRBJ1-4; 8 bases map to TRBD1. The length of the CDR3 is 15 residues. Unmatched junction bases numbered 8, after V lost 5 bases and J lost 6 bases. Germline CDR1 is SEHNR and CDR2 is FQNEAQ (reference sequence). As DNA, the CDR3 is TGTGCCAGCAGCCGGGACAGGCTTACGGATGAAAAACTGTTTTTT. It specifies CASSRDRLTDEKLFF.

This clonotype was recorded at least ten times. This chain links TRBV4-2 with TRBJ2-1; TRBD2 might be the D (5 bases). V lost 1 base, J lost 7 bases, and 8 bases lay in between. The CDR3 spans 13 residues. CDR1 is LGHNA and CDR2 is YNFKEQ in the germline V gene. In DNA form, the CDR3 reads TGTGCCAGCAGCCAAGGACGGGAAAATGAGCAGTTCTTC. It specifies CASSQGRENEQFF.

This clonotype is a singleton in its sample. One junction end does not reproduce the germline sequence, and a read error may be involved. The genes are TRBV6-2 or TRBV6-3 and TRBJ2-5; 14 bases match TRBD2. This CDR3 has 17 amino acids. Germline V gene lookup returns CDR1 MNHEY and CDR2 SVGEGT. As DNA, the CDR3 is TGTGCCAGCAGTGACGGACTAGCGGGAGGCGGGGGAGAGACCCGGTACTTC. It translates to CASSDGLAGGGGETRYF.

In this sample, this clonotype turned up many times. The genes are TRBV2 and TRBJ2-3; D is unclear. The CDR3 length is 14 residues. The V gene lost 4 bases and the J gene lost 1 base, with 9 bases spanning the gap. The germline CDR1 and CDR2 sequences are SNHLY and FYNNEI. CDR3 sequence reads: CASSVTRGTDTQYF. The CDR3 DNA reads TGTGCCAGCAGTGTGACTCGGGGCACAGATACGCAGTATTTT.

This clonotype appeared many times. The DNA for the CDR3 is TGTGCCAGCTCACGGGACGGCAATTACGAGCAGTACTTC. Translating gives CASSRDGNYEQYF. The chain has TRBV18 and TRBJ2-7; D is perhaps TRBD1 or TRBD2 (5 bases each). Germline V CDR1 and CDR2: KGHSH, LQKENI. This CDR3 region has 13 residues. With 4 bases removed from V and 4 bases from J, the gap between germline ends came to 11 bases.

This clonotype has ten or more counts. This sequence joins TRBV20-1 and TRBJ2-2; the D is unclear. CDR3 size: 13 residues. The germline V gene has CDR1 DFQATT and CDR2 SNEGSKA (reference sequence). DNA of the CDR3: TGCAGGGGCCCCGGAGAAAACACCGGGGAGCTGTTTTTT. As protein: CRGPGENTGELFF.

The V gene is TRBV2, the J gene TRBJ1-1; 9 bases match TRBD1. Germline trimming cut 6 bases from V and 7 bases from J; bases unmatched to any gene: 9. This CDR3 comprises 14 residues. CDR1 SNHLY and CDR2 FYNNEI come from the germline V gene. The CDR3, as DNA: TGTGCCAGCAGCCCCGGGACAGGGAGGTTTGAAGCTTTCTTT. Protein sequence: CASSPGTGRFEAFF.